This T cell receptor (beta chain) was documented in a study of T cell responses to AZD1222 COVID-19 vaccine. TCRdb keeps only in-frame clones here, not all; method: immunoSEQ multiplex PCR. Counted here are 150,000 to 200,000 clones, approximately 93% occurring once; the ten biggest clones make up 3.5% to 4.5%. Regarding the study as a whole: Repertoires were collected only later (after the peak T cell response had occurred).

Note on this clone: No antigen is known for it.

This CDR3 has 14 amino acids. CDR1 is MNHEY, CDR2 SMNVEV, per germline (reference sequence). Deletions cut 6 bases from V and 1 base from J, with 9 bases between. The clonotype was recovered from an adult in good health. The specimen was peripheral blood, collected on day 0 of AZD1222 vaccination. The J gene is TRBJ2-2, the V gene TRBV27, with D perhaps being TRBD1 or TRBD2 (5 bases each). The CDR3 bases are TGTGCCAGCAGATTGGGGGTGAACACCGGGGAGCTGTTTTTT. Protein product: CASRLGVNTGELFF.